These 24 T cell receptor beta chains share one sample of origin, sequenced in a study of T cell responses to AZD1222 COVID-19 vaccine. Some clones are missing from TCRdb's copy, which holds only in-frame ones; the method was immunoSEQ multiplex PCR. The sample carries 110,000 or so clones, 80% to 90% recorded once. Source: peripheral blood, taken 28 days after the second AZD1222 dose. The receptors stem from an adult who received the AZD1222 COVID-19 vaccine.

This clone was observed a single time. The chain combines TRBV19 with TRBJ1-5; 7 bases agree with TRBD1. The CDR3 has 15 residues. Trimming took 9 bases from V and 1 from J; bases not matched to a gene: 9. Looked up from germline, CDR1 is LNHDA and CDR2 is SQIVND (reference sequence). CDR3 in amino acids: CASNGAQGSNQPQHF. The CDR3 DNA reads TGTGCCAGCAACGGGGCACAGGGGAGCAATCAGCCCCAGCATTTT.

The CDR3 loop is CASSKGTSGRTGELFF. Written as DNA, the CDR3 is TGTGCCAGCAGCAAAGGGACTAGCGGACGTACCGGGGAGCTGTTTTTT. This chain uses TRBV7-2 with TRBJ2-2, with TRBD2 matching 11 bases. This CDR3 comprises 16 residues. The germline V gene encodes CDR1 SGHTA and CDR2 FQGNSA. With V trimmed by 5 bases and J by 5 bases, 7 bases remained unmatched.

V and J are TRBV30 and TRBJ1-4; D remains ambiguous. Trimming took off 1 base at V and 7 bases at J, with 7 bases between the two ends. Germline V gives CDR1 GTSNPN, CDR2 SVGIG (reference sequence). CDR3 length: 12 residues. CDR3 DNA sequence: TGTGCCTGGAGTGGGCCCGGTGAAAAACTGTTTTTT. It codes for CAWSGPGEKLFF.

The chain is built from TRBV27 and TRBJ1-6; D possibly corresponds to TRBD1 (5 bases). Germline V gene data show CDR1 as MNHEY and CDR2 as SMNVEV (reference sequence). Trimming removed 3 bases from V and 6 bases from J, with 9 bases in between. The CDR3 consists of 14 residues. The CDR3 DNA reads as TGTGCCAGCAGTTTTTGGGGCGTTAATTCACCCCTCCACTTT. Its protein product is CASSFWGVNSPLHF.

The genes are TRBV19 and TRBJ2-7; 9 nucleotides match TRBD2. V dropped 6 bases and J dropped 0; count of bases not matched to a gene: 6. Germline CDR1 reads LNHDA; CDR2 reads SQIVND (reference sequence). This CDR3 contains 15 residues. The CDR3 DNA is TGTGCCAGTAGGAGGGAGCGGGAGGCCTCCTACGAGCAGTACTTC. As protein: CASRREREASYEQYF.

The V gene is TRBV10-2, the J gene TRBJ2-2, with 14 bases matching TRBD2. Germline CDR1 WSHSY, CDR2 SAAADI. With 6 bases clipped from V and 4 bases from J, the junction kept 7 bases outside the gene matches. The CDR3 has 17 residues. CDR3 protein: CASRGLAGVKGTGELFF. Here the CDR3 DNA reads TGCGCCAGCAGGGGACTAGCGGGAGTGAAGGGCACCGGGGAGCTGTTTTTT.

The V and J genes are TRBV5-1 and TRBJ1-5, with no clear D. The CDR3 has 13 residues. V was shortened by 7 bases and J by 0 bases, with 8 bases between the two germline ends. Germline V gives CDR1 SGHRS, CDR2 YFSETQ. Here the CDR3 DNA reads TGCGCCAGCTCGGCGGATAGCAATCAGCCCCAGCATTTT. This encodes CASSADSNQPQHF.

The sample holds one count of this clone. The CDR3 sequence is CASSPWGGQALEQYF. CDR3 DNA sequence: TGTGCCAGCAGTCCCTGGGGCGGACAGGCTTTGGAGCAGTACTTC. The V and J genes are TRBV5-4 and TRBJ2-7; 7 nucleotides match TRBD1. The germline V gene has CDR1 SGHNT and CDR2 YYREEE (reference sequence). This CDR3 is 15 amino acids long. V trimming: 5 bases; J trimming: 7 bases; junction bases outside the gene matches: 15. Complete variable domain (other parts from reference TRBV5-4 and TRBJ2-7): ETGVTQSPTHLIKTRGQQVTLRCSSQSGHNTVSWYQQALGQGPQFIFQYYREEENGRGNFPPRFSGLQFPNYSSELNVNALELDDSALYLCASSPWGGQALEQYFGPGTRLTVT.

This rearrangement joins TRBV3-1 (or the pseudogene TRBV3-2) to TRBJ1-4, with a tentative D call TRBD1 (5 bases). The CDR3 has 14 amino acids. V was cut by 4 bases and J by 11 bases, with 17 bases left in between. Germline loops: CDR1 LGHDT, CDR2 YNNKEL (reference sequence). DNA of the CDR3: TGTGCCAGCAGCCTAAGGGACGGAGGGCCGAAACTGTTTTTT. Encoded protein: CASSLRDGGPKLFF.

CDR3 in DNA: TGTGCCATCAGTGGAGGGGTGACCTACGAGCAGTACTTC. The encoded protein is CAISGGVTYEQYF. The gene calls are TRBV10-3 and TRBJ2-7, with D perhaps given as TRBD1 or TRBD2 (5 bases each). CDR3 size: 13 residues. Germline V gene data show CDR1 as ENHRY and CDR2 as SYGVKD. V lost 4 bases and J 2 bases, leaving 9 bases between the germline ends.

This CDR3 is CAISESLAGGKETQYF. The DNA for the CDR3 is TGTGCCATCAGTGAGTCTCTAGCGGGAGGGAAAGAGACCCAGTACTTC. V gene TRBV10-3 combines with J gene TRBJ2-5, with 12 bases lining up with TRBD2. The CDR3 has 16 residues. V was clipped by 0 bases and J by 3 bases; unmatched bases: 2. Germline lookup yields CDR1 ENHRY and CDR2 SYGVKD.

The chain recombines TRBV5-4 with TRBJ1-1; unclear D gene. This CDR3 has 13 amino acids. Germline V gene lookup returns CDR1 SGHNT and CDR2 YYREEE (reference sequence). Trimming left V 0 bases short and J 1 base short, with 4 bases between. This CDR3 is CASSLDWNTEAFF. The CDR3 nucleotides are TGTGCCAGCAGCTTGGACTGGAACACTGAAGCTTTCTTT. The full variable domain, completed using reference TRBV5-4 and TRBJ1-1, is ETGVTQSPTHLIKTRGQQVTLRCSSQSGHNTVSWYQQALGQGPQFIFQYYREEENGRGNFPPRFSGLQFPNYSSELNVNALELDDSALYLCASSLDWNTEAFFGQGTRLTVV.

V and J are TRBV4-3 and TRBJ2-3; D unclear. V was clipped by 0 bases and J by 5 bases, with 12 bases between them. Germline V gene data show CDR1 as LGHNA and CDR2 as YSLEER. The CDR3 covers 15 residues. For the CDR3, the DNA is TGCGCCAGCAGCCAAGATAGAGGTATTCGAGATACGCAGTATTTT. Amino acid sequence: CASSQDRGIRDTQYF.

This clone was observed once. The chain joins TRBV28 to TRBJ1-2; the match to TRBD1 covers 8 bases. Looked up from germline, CDR1 is MDHEN and CDR2 is SYDVKM. V lost 11 bases and J lost 5; bases outside the gene matches: 16. The CDR3 loop spans 15 amino acids. This CDR3 reads CALRPGGASSYGYTF. The CDR3 DNA reads TGTGCCTTACGTCCAGGGGGCGCTTCAAGTTATGGCTACACCTTC.

This chain joins TRBV25-1 and TRBJ2-5; D unresolved. The CDR3 length is 14 residues. Per the germline V gene, CDR1 is MGHDK and CDR2 is SYGVNS. Trimming shortened V by 4 bases and J by 2 bases, and 11 bases separated the two germline ends. This CDR3 reads CASSAADGQETQYF. The CDR3 coding sequence is TGTGCCAGCAGTGCTGCGGACGGACAAGAGACCCAGTACTTC.

This chain links TRBV5-8 with TRBJ2-7; TRBD2 matches at 7 bases. In germline, CDR1 is SGHTS, CDR2 YDEGEE. V lost 0 bases and J lost 2; bases outside the gene matches: 8. The CDR3 totals 16 residues. CDR3 DNA: TGTGCCAGCAGCTTGGGCGTTGGGACTACCGCCTACGAGCAGTACTTC. Protein sequence: CASSLGVGTTAYEQYF. The variable domain in full, completed from reference TRBV5-8 and TRBJ2-7, reads EAGVTQSPTHLIKTRGQQATLRCSPISGHTSVYWYQQALGLGLQFLLWYDEGEERNRGNFPPRFSGRQFPNYSSELNVNALELEDSALYLCASSLGVGTTAYEQYFGPGTRLTVT.

This clone showed up just a few times. The chain joins TRBV5-1 to TRBJ2-1, with D possibly being TRBD1 (6 bases). V gave up 7 bases and J gave up 7 bases, with 21 bases separating them. This CDR3 has 15 amino acids. Germline loops: CDR1 SGHRS, CDR2 YFSETQ. CDR3 sequence (DNA): TGCGCCAGCGGCGGACAGTACGGCTGGGGAAATGAGCAGTTCTTC. Translating it yields CASGGQYGWGNEQFF.

Only a few counts were recorded for this clone. The V gene is TRBV4-2, the J gene TRBJ2-3; 7 bases are shared with TRBD1. The CDR3 spans 17 residues. The germline V gene encodes CDR1 LGHNA and CDR2 YNFKEQ. The V segment lost 5 bases and the J segment 2 bases; nucleotides outside the gene matches: 13. Written as DNA, the CDR3 is TGTGCCAGCAGCTCCGCCCGGGACAGTCAAAACACAGATACGCAGTATTTT. It yields the protein CASSSARDSQNTDTQYF.

The chain has TRBV6-5 and TRBJ1-1; 10 nucleotides agree with TRBD1. The germline CDR1 and CDR2 sequences are MNHEY and SVGAGI. Trimming at V came to 5 bases and at J to 1 base, leaving 1 base not matched to a gene. The CDR3 length is 14 residues. CDR3 in amino acids: CASSRQGANTEAFF. CDR3 DNA: TGTGCCAGCAGTAGACAGGGGGCGAACACTGAAGCTTTCTTT.

This clone is a singleton in its sample. This chain connects TRBV2 to TRBJ2-7, with TRBD2 as a possible D gene (5 bases). CDR3 length: 13 residues. Trimming removed 7 bases from V and 6 bases from J, with 16 bases in between. Germline lookup yields CDR1 SNHLY and CDR2 FYNNEI. CDR3 bases: TGTGCCAGCATGTGGACTCGGGCAGGCGAGCAGTACTTC. This encodes CASMWTRAGEQYF.

About this clone itself: One end of the junction is discordant with germline, which a read error may explain. Here the CDR3 reads CASSLDRAKTGELFF. DNA of the CDR3: TGTGCCAGCAGCTTAGACAGGGCGAAAACCGGGGAGCTGTTTTTT. The chain uses TRBV7-9 and TRBJ2-2; D might be TRBD1 (6 bases). Germline V gene data show CDR1 as SEHNR and CDR2 as FQNEAQ (reference sequence). This CDR3 is 15 amino acids long. The variable domain in full, with the rest retrieved from reference TRBV7-9 and TRBJ2-2, is DTGVSQNPRHKITKRGQNVTFRCDPISEHNRLYWYRQTLGQGPEFLTYFQNEAQLEKSRLLSDRFSAERPKGSFSTLEIQRTEQGDSAMYLCASSLDRAKTGELFFGEGSRLTVL.

CDR3 in DNA: TGTGCCAGCAGCTTATGGCCGAACGGACAGAAAGTTGAAGCTTTCTTT. Translation gives CASSLWPNGQKVEAFF. This chain links TRBV7-9 with TRBJ1-1, with D possibly matching TRBD1 (6 bases). CDR1 SEHNR and CDR2 FQNEAQ come from the germline V gene (reference sequence). V lost 2 bases and J 7 bases, leaving 20 bases between the germline ends. The CDR3 runs to 16 residues.

The rearrangement uses TRBV11-1 and TRBJ2-5; maybe TRBD2 (6 bases). The CDR3 is 14 residues long. From germline, CDR1 is SGHAT and CDR2 FQDESV (reference sequence). V gave up 2 bases and J gave up 2 bases, with 9 bases separating them. In DNA, the CDR3 is TGTGCCAGCAGCTTAAGTCGGGAGCAAGAGACCCAGTACTTC. Translation gives CASSLSREQETQYF.

CDR3 DNA sequence: TGCGCCAGCAGCCAAGTCCACCGGAACACCGGGGAGCTGTTTTTT. It specifies CASSQVHRNTGELFF. V is TRBV4-1 and J is TRBJ2-2; no definite D call. CDR1 and CDR2 (germline): MGHRA, YSYEKL. The CDR3 has 15 amino acids. Between the trimmed V and J ends, which lost 1 base and 1 base, there was a span of 7 bases.